This T cell receptor (beta chain) was profiled in a study of shared clonotypes between healthy human individuals. The CDR3 loop spans 13 amino acids. CDR1 MNHEY and CDR2 SMNVEV come from the germline V gene (reference sequence). The V and J ends lost 8 bases and 6 bases respectively, with 13 bases between them. CD45RO-negative CD8 cells positively selected for CCR7 made up the naive population, which excluded terminally differentiated effector memory CD45RA+ cells. Sorted subsets were amplified in replicate PCRs using approximately 200 ng DNA, approximately 30,000 T cell genomes. Clones were sequenced by immunoSEQ multiplex PCR, and TCRdb holds only the in-frame ones, with some missing. Here the sample spans almost 700,000 clones, 92% being singletons.

The genes are TRBV27 and TRBJ2-2, with D perhaps being TRBD1 or TRBD2 (6 bases each). The origin of this receptor is a man aged 25-45 years in good health. Sequencing was carried out using naive CD8+ T cells sorted from blood. CDR3 in amino acids: CASSRGDPGELFF. The DNA of the CDR3 is TGTGCCAGCTCTAGGGGGGACCCCGGGGAGCTGTTTTTT.